The sample holds one count of the clone carrying this T cell receptor beta chain. As originally analysed: Reference gene primers were amplified, and this amplification served to estimate nucleated cell counts. The protocol was immunoSEQ multiplex PCR, while the TCRdb copy is restricted to in-frame clones and leaves out a portion. From that table come the V and J calls and clone size; the DNA was used to work out D and trimming. Of 200,000 to 250,000 clones listed, around 85% are singletons. The data were obtained in a study of blood T cell repertoires in COVID-19. Study context: COVID-19 samples collected from the United States, Italy and Spain covered acute and convalescent phases. Sample material is recorded as cDNA or gDNA derived from T cells, B-cell-depleted T cells, or PBMCs.

With 0 bases removed from V and 10 bases from J, the gap between germline ends came to 10 bases. CDR1 is MNHEY, CDR2 SVGEGT, per germline. CDR3 length: 13 amino acids. Sequencing was done on a sample of peripheral blood. The TCR sequence derives from a woman between 50 and 59 years old with acute or convalescent COVID-19. The genes are TRBV6-2 or TRBV6-3 and TRBJ2-1; tentative D call: TRBD2 (5 bases). CDR3 in amino acids: CASSYSLAGEQFF. For the CDR3, the DNA is TGTGCCAGCAGTTACTCCCTAGCTGGGGAGCAGTTCTTC.